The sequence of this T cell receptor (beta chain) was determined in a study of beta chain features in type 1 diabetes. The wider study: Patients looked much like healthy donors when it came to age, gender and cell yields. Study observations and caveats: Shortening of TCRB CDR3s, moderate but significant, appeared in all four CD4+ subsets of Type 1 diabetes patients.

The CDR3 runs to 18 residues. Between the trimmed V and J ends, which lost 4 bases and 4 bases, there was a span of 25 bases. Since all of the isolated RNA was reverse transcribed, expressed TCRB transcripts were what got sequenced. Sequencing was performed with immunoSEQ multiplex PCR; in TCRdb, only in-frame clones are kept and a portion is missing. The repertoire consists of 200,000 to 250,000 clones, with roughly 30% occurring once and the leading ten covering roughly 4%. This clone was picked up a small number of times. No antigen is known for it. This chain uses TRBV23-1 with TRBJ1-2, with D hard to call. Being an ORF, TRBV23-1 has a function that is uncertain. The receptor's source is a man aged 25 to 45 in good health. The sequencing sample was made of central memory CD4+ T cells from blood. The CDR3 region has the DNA TGCGCCAGCAGTCCTCAGGCTCGGGCAGGCAGATTTACCTATGGCTACACCTTC. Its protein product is CASSPQARAGRFTYGYTF.